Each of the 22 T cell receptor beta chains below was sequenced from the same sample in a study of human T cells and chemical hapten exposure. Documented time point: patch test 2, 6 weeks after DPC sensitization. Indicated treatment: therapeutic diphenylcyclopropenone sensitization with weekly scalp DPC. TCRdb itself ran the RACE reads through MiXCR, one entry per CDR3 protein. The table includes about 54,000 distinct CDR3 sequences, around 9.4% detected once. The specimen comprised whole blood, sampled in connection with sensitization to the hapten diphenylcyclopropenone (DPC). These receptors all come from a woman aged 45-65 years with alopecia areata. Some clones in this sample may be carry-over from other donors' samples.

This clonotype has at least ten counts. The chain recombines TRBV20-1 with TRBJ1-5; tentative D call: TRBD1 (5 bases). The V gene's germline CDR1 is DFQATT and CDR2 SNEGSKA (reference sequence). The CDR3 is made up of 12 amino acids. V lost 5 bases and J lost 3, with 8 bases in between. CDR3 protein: CSAGAPNQPQHF. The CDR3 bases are TGCAGTGCTGGGGCCCCCAATCAGCCCCAGCATTTT.

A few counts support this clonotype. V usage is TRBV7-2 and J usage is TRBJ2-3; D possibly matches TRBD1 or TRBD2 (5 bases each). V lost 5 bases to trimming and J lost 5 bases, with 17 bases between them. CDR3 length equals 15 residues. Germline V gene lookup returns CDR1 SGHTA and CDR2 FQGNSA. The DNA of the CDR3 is TGTGCCAGCAGCCGGGACCCCGACCTTTTAGATACGCAGTATTTT. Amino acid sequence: CASSRDPDLLDTQYF.

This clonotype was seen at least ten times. DNA of the CDR3: TGTGCCAGCTCAGGGGGGGATCAGCCCCAGCATTTT. It codes for CASSGGDQPQHF. V gene TRBV18 combines with J gene TRBJ1-5; TRBD1 is a possible D gene (5 bases). V was shortened by 5 bases and J by 5 bases, with 7 bases between the two germline ends. The CDR3 length is 12 residues. The germline V gene encodes CDR1 KGHSH and CDR2 LQKENI.

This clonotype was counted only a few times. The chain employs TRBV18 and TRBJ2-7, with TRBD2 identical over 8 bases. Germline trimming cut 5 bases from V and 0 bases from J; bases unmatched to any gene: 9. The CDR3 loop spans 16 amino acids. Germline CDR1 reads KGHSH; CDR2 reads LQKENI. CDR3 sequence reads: CASSGPGTRGSYEQYF. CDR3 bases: TGTGCCAGCTCAGGCCCCGGGACTAGAGGCTCCTACGAGCAGTACTTC.

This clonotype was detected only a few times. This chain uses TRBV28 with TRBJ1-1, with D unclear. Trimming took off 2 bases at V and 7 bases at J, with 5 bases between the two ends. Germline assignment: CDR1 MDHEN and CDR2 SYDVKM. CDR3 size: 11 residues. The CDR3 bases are TGTGCCAGCAGTTTACTATATGAAGCTTTCTTT. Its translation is CASSLLYEAFF.

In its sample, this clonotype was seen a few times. As DNA, the CDR3 is TGTGCCAGCAGCTTCATGCAGATCTCTGGAAACACCATATATTTT. Translated: CASSFMQISGNTIYF. This sequence joins TRBV11-2 and TRBJ1-3; D gene uncertain. V was clipped by 3 bases and J by 0 bases, with 9 bases between them. The germline V gene has CDR1 SGHAT and CDR2 FQNNGV. The CDR3 loop spans 15 amino acids.

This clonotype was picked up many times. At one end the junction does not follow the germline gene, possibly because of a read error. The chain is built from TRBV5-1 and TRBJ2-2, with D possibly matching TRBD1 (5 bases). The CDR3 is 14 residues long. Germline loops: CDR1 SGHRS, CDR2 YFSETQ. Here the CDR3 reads CASSLGQNTGELFF. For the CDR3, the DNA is TGTGCCAGCAGCTTAGGACAGAACACCGGGGAGCTGTTTTTT.

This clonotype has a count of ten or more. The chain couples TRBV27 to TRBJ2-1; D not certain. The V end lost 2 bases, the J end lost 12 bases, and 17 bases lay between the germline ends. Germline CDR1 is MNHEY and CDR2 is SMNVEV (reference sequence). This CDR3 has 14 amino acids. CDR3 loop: CASSLEKGGWGQFF. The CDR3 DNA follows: TGTGCCAGCAGTTTAGAGAAGGGCGGATGGGGGCAGTTCTTC.

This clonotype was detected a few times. The CDR3 protein is CASSQVGQGEKLFF. In DNA form, the CDR3 reads TGTGCCAGCAGCCAAGTCGGACAGGGCGAAAAACTGTTTTTT. The chain joins TRBV4-2 to TRBJ1-4, with 8 bases that match TRBD1. CDR3 length equals 14 residues. Germline CDR1 LGHNA, CDR2 YNFKEQ. Unmatched junction bases numbered 3, after V lost 1 base and J lost 8 bases.

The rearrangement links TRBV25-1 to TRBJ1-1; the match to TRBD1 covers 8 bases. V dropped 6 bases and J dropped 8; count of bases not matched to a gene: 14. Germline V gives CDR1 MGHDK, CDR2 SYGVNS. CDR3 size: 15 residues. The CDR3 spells CASSPMTGAAAEAFF. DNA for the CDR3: TGTGCCAGCAGCCCGATGACAGGGGCCGCCGCCGAAGCTTTCTTT.

CDR3 DNA: TGCGCCAGCGGACAGCAAGAGACCCAGTACTTC. This codes for CASGQQETQYF. The V gene is TRBV5-1, the J gene TRBJ2-5; possible D gene TRBD1, 6 bases. This CDR3 is 11 amino acids long. Germline assignment: CDR1 SGHRS and CDR2 YFSETQ. The V and J ends lost 7 bases and 2 bases respectively, with 6 bases between them.

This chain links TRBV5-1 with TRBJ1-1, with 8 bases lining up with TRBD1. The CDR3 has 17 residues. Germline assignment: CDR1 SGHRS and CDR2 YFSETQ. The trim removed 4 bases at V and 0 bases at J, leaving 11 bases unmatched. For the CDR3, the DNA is TGCGCCAGCAGCACGGGGACAGGCCGACAAATGAACACTGAAGCTTTCTTT. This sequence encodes CASSTGTGRQMNTEAFF.

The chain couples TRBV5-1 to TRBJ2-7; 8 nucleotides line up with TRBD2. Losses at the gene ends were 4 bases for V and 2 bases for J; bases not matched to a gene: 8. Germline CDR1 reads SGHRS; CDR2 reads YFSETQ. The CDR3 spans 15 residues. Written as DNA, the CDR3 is TGCGCCAGCAGCCCCAGCGGGAGAACCCCCTACGAGCAGTACTTC. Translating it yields CASSPSGRTPYEQYF.

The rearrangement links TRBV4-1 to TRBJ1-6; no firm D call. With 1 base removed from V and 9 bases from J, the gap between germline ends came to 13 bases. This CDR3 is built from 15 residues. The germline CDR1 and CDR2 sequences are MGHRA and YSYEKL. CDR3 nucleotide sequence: TGCGCCAGCAGCCAAGTTCCGGCTAGCGGTTCACCCCTCCACTTT. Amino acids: CASSQVPASGSPLHF.

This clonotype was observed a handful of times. CDR3 nucleotide sequence: TGTGCCAGCAGCCAAGACGGGACTAGCGGGGGGAATGAGCAGTTCTTC. Amino acid sequence: CASSQDGTSGGNEQFF. The V and J genes are TRBV4-2 and TRBJ2-1; TRBD2 matches 15 bases. The J segment lost 7 bases and the V segment lost 0 bases, leaving 1 base of the junction unmatched. The V gene's germline CDR1 is LGHNA and CDR2 YNFKEQ. This CDR3 is built from 16 residues.

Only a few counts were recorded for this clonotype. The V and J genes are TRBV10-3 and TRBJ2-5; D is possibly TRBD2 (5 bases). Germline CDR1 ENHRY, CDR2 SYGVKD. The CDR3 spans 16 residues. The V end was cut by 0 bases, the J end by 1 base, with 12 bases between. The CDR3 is CAISESGDPTQETQYF. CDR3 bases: TGTGCCATCAGTGAGTCGGGAGACCCCACCCAAGAGACCCAGTACTTC.

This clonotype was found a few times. In nucleotides, the CDR3 is TGTGCCAGCTCAGAACAGGTGAATGAGCAGTTCTTC. Residues: CASSEQVNEQFF. The chain uses TRBV6-2 or TRBV6-3 and TRBJ2-1, with a weak D call TRBD1 (5 bases). The V end lost 8 bases, the J end lost 7 bases, and 12 bases lay between the germline ends. The length of the CDR3 is 12 residues. The germline gives CDR1 MNHEY, CDR2 SVGEGT.

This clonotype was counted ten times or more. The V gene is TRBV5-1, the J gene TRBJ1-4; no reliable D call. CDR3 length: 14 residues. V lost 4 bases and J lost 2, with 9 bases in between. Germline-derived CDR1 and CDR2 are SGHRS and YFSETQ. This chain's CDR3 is CASSLDGTNEKLFF. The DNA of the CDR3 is TGCGCCAGCAGCCTGGACGGGACTAATGAAAAACTGTTTTTT.

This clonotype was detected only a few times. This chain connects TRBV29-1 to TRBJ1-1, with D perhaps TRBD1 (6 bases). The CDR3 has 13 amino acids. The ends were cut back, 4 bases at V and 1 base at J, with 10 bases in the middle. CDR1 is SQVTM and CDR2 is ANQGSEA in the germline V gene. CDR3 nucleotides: TGCAGCGTTGGGACAGCGGCGAACACTGAAGCTTTCTTT. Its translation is CSVGTAANTEAFF.

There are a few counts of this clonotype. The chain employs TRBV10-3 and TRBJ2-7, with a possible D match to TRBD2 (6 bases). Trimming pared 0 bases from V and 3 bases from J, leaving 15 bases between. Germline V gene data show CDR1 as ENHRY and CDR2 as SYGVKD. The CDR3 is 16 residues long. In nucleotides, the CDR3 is TGTGCCATCAGTGAGTCGACGGGACTTCCAAGCTACGAGCAGTACTTC. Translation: CAISESTGLPSYEQYF.

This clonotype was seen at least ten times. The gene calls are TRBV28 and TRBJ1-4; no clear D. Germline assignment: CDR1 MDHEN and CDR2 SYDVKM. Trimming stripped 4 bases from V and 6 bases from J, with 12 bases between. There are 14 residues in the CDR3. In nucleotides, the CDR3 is TGTGCCAGCAGTTCCCCTTGGAGGGATGAAAAACTGTTTTTT. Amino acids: CASSSPWRDEKLFF.

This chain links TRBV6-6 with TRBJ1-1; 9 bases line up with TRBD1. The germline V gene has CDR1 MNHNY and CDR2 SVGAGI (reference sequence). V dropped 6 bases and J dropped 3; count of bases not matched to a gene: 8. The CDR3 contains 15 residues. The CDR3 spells CASRDRGRGDTEAFF. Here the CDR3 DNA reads TGTGCCAGCAGGGACAGGGGCCGCGGAGACACTGAAGCTTTCTTT.